Presented here are 14 T cell receptor beta chains from one specimen sequenced in a study of blood T cell repertoires in COVID-19. Some clones are missing from TCRdb's copy, which holds only in-frame ones; the method was immunoSEQ multiplex PCR. Of approximately 68,000 clones in the sample, 75% to 90% are singletons; the top ten hold about a third. Sequenced sample: peripheral blood. The receptors were sampled from an elderly woman with active or convalescent COVID-19.

The table lists this clone with a count of one. CDR3 DNA sequence: TGTGCCAGCGCCGACAGGGTGGCCAGGGAGACCCAGTACTTC. The encoded protein is CASADRVARETQYF. J is TRBJ2-5 and V is TRBV19, with TRBD1 matching 7 bases. Germline-derived CDR1 and CDR2 are LNHDA and SQIVND (reference sequence). With 9 bases clipped from V and 5 bases from J, the junction kept 12 bases outside the gene matches. The CDR3 has 14 residues.

A few counts support this clone. The V and J genes are TRBV7-9 and TRBJ1-1; possible D gene TRBD1, 6 bases. CDR3 length equals 12 residues. Between the trimmed V and J ends, which lost 5 bases and 9 bases, there was a span of 13 bases. CDR1 SEHNR and CDR2 FQNEAQ come from the germline V gene (reference sequence). CDR3 sequence (DNA): TGTGCCAGCAGCCATCAGGGGACCCAAGCTTTCTTT. Its protein product is CASSHQGTQAFF. The full variable domain, in which reference TRBV7-9 and TRBJ1-1 provide the parts outside the CDR3, is DTGVSQNPRHKITKRGQNVTFRCDPISEHNRLYWYRQTLGQGPEFLTYFQNEAQLEKSRLLSDRFSAERPKGSFSTLEIQRTEQGDSAMYLCASSHQGTQAFFGQGTRLTVV.

This chain links TRBV30 with TRBJ2-7; TRBD1 aligns across 9 bases. The CDR3 has 14 amino acids. Germline assignment: CDR1 GTSNPN and CDR2 SVGIG (reference sequence). Trimming removed 4 bases from V and 3 bases from J; junction bases left unmatched: 7. The CDR3 sequence: CAWTPGTGFYEQYF. CDR3 coding DNA: TGTGCCTGGACCCCCGGGACAGGGTTCTACGAGCAGTACTTC. The entire variable domain, with the rest obtained from reference TRBV30 and TRBJ2-7, is as follows: SQTIHQWPATLVQPVGSPLSLECTVEGTSNPNLYWYRQAAGRGLQLLFYSVGIGQISSEVPQNLSASRPQDRQFILSSKKLLLSDSGFYLCAWTPGTGFYEQYFGPGTRLTVT.

The chain joins TRBV7-2 to TRBJ2-7, with 8 bases matching TRBD2. The CDR3 consists of 15 residues. V shed 0 bases and J 4 bases; nucleotides not matched to a gene: 5. Germline V gene lookup returns CDR1 SGHTA and CDR2 FQGNSA. CDR3 in amino acids: CASSLAAGGSYEQYF. The CDR3 DNA reads as TGTGCCAGCAGCTTAGCGGCGGGGGGATCATACGAGCAGTACTTC.

The chain combines TRBV20-1 with TRBJ1-1; D not certain. Trimming removed 6 bases at V and 4 bases at J, with 9 bases between. The CDR3 is 11 amino acids. Germline V gene lookup returns CDR1 DFQATT and CDR2 SNEGSKA (reference sequence). The CDR3 coding sequence is TGCAGTGCGAAGAGATTCACTGAAGCTTTCTTT. Its protein is CSAKRFTEAFF.

The chain recombines TRBV19 with TRBJ2-7; 7 bases match TRBD1. This CDR3 has 15 amino acids. Germline CDR1 reads LNHDA; CDR2 reads SQIVND (reference sequence). The V gene end was trimmed by 4 bases and the J gene end by 2 bases; junction bases not matched to a gene: 8. The CDR3 is CASSSPGQSPYEQYF. CDR3 DNA sequence: TGTGCCAGTAGTAGTCCGGGACAGTCTCCCTACGAGCAGTACTTC.

This sequence joins TRBV30 and TRBJ2-2; 8 bases align to TRBD2. Germline V lookup: CDR1 GTSNPN, CDR2 SVGIG (reference sequence). This CDR3 is 17 amino acids long. V trimming: 2 bases; J trimming: 5 bases; junction bases outside the gene matches: 13. The CDR3 DNA is TGTGCCTGGAGTTTCCCGAGGTTGCGGGGGGTAACCGGGGAGCTGTTTTTT. Amino acids: CAWSFPRLRGVTGELFF.

V usage is TRBV27 and J usage is TRBJ2-5; 7 nucleotides match TRBD2. CDR1 and CDR2 from the germline V gene are MNHEY and SMNVEV (reference sequence). The ends lost 2 bases at V and 5 bases at J; junction bases unmatched: 5. The CDR3 spans 14 residues. CDR3 protein: CASSLGRAGETQYF. The DNA of the CDR3 is TGTGCCAGCAGTTTAGGGAGGGCGGGGGAGACCCAGTACTTC.

This chain joins TRBV7-2 and TRBJ1-5, with 9 bases aligning to TRBD1. CDR3 length: 14 residues. Germline CDR1 and CDR2: SGHTA and FQGNSA. V trimming: 4 bases; J trimming: 5 bases; junction bases outside the gene matches: 3. The CDR3 reads CASSWTGADQPQHF. The DNA for the CDR3 is TGTGCCAGCAGCTGGACAGGGGCCGATCAGCCCCAGCATTTT.

The V gene is TRBV7-2, the J gene TRBJ2-1; tentatively, D is TRBD2 (6 bases). Germline V gene lookup returns CDR1 SGHTA and CDR2 FQGNSA. The CDR3 loop spans 16 amino acids. V dropped 1 base and J dropped 3 bases, with 13 bases sitting between them. This CDR3 reads CASSLDPGLLYNEQFF. The CDR3 DNA reads as TGTGCCAGCAGCTTAGACCCGGGACTGCTCTACAATGAGCAGTTCTTC.

The chain is built from TRBV27 and TRBJ1-4; TRBD1 aligns across 7 bases. CDR1 MNHEY and CDR2 SMNVEV come from the germline V gene (reference sequence). CDR3 length equals 15 residues. V lost 2 bases and J lost 8; bases outside the gene matches: 8. The DNA of the CDR3 is TGTGCCAGCAGTTTAAGGTCAGGGGGTTTAGAAAAACTGTTTTTT. It encodes CASSLRSGGLEKLFF.

The V gene is TRBV29-1, the J gene TRBJ1-4; D unresolved. The CDR3 is 13 amino acids. Trimming pared 4 bases from V and 8 bases from J, leaving 14 bases between. Germline V CDR1 and CDR2: SQVTM, ANQGSEA. The DNA for the CDR3 is TGCAGCGTTGCCAGGAATGGTTACGAAAAACTGTTTTTT. Protein: CSVARNGYEKLFF. The entire variable domain, with the rest obtained from reference TRBV29-1 and TRBJ1-4, is as follows: SAVISQKPSRDICQRGTSLTIQCQVDSQVTMMFWYRQQPGQSLTLIATANQGSEATYESGFVIDKFPISRPNLTFSTLTVSNMSPEDSSIYLCSVARNGYEKLFFGSGTQLSVL.

The chain carries TRBV2 and TRBJ1-3; D uncertain. The CDR3 totals 17 residues. The germline CDR1 and CDR2 sequences are SNHLY and FYNNEI. The ends were cut back, 3 bases at V and 1 base at J, with 16 bases in the middle. The CDR3 loop reads CASSETSASLSGNTIYF. Here the CDR3 DNA reads TGTGCCAGCAGTGAGACTTCGGCGAGCCTGTCTGGAAACACCATATATTTT.

V usage is TRBV21-1 and J usage is TRBJ2-7; TRBD1, as called in the table, went unchecked against the DNA. TRBV21-1 is reported as a pseudogene. The CDR3 sequence is 16 residues long. CDR3 sequence (DNA): TGTGCCAGCAGCAAAGTCACATGGACAGGGGAAAACGAGCAGTACTTC. This translates into CASSKVTWTGENEQYF.